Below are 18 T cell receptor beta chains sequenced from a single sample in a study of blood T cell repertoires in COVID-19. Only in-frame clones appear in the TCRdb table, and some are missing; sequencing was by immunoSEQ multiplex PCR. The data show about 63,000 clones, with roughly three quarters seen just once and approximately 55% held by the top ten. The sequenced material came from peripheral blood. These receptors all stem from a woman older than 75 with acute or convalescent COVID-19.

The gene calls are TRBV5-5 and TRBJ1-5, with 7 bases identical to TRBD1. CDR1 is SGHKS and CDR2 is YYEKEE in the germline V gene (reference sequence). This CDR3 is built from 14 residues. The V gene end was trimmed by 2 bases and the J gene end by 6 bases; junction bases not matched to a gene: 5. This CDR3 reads CASSFRQGSQPQHF. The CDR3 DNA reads TGTGCCAGCAGCTTTCGACAGGGCTCTCAGCCCCAGCATTTT.

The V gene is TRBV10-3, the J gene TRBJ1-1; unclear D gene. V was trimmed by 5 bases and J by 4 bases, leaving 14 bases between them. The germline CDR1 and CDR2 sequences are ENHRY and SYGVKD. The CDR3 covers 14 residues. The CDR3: CAISPSEGSTEAFF. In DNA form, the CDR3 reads TGTGCCATCAGTCCCAGCGAGGGTAGCACTGAAGCTTTCTTT.

The CDR3 sequence is CASSPGSSTSGYTF. DNA for the CDR3: TGCGCCAGCAGCCCCGGGTCCTCGACCTCCGGCTACACCTTC. V is TRBV4-3 and J is TRBJ1-2; D uncertain. Germline assignment: CDR1 LGHNA and CDR2 YSLEER. V was pared by 4 bases and J by 8 bases, with 17 bases between. The CDR3 is 14 amino acids.

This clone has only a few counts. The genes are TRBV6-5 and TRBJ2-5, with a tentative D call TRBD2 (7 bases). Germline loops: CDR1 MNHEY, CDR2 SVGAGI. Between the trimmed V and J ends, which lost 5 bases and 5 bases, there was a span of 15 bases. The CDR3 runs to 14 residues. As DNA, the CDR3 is TGTGCCAGCAGTCCACGGACTAGGGGGGAGACCCAGTACTTC. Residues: CASSPRTRGETQYF.

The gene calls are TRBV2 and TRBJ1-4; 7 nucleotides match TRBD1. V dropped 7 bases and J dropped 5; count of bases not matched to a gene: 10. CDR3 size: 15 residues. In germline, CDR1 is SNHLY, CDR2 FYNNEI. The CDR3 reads CASTRTGERNEKLFF. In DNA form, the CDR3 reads TGTGCCAGCACCAGGACAGGCGAACGGAATGAAAAACTGTTTTTT.

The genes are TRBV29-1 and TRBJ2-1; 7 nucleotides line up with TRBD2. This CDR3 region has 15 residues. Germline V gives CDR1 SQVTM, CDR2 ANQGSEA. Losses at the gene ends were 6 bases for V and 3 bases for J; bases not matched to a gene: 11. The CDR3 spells CSVPRGEAVYNEQFF. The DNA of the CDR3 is TGCAGCGTCCCCCGGGGGGAAGCGGTCTACAATGAGCAGTTCTTC.

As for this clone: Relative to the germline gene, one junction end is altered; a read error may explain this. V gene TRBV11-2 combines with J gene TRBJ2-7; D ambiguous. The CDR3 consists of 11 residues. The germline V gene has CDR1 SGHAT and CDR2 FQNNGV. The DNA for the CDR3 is TGTGCCAGCAGCTTAGGGCCCCTCCTGCACTTC. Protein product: CASSLGPLLHF. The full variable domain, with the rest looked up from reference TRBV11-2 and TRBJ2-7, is EAGVAQSPRYKIIEKRQSVAFWCNPISGHATLYWYQQILGQGPKLLIQFQNNGVVDDSQLPKDRFSAERLKGVDSTLKIQPAKLEDSAVYLCASSLGPLLHFGPGTRLTVT.

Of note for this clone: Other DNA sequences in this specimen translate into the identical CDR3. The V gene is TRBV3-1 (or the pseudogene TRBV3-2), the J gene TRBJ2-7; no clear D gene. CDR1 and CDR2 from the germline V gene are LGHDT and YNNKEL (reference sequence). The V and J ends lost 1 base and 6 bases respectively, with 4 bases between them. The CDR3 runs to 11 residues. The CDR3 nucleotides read TGTGCCAGCAGCCAAGTCAGCGAGCAGTACTTC. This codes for CASSQVSEQYF.

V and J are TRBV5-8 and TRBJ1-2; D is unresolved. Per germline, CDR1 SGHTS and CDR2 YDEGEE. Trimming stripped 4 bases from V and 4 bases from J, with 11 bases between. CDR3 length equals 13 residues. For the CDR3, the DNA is TGTGCCAGCAGCCGGGGTTCGGGCTATGGCTACACCTTC. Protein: CASSRGSGYGYTF.

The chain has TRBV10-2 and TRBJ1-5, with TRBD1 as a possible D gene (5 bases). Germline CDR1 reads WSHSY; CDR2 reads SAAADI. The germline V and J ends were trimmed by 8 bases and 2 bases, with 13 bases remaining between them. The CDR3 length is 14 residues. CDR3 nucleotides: TGCGCCAGCCGGAGGGGAGGCGGCAATCAGCCCCAGCATTTT. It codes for CASRRGGGNQPQHF.

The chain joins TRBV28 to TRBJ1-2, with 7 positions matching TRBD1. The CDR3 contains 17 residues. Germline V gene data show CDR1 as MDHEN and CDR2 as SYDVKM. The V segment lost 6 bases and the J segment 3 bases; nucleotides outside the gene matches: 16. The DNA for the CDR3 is TGTGCCAGCAGACTCCCCCGGGGCAGGGGGTTCCACTATGGCTACACCTTC. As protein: CASRLPRGRGFHYGYTF.

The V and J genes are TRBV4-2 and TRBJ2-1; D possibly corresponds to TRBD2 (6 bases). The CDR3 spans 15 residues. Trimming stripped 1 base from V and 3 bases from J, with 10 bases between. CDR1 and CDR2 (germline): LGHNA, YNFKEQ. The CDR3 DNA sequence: TGTGCCAGCAGCCAAGTTCGGGGGATCTACAATGAGCAGTTCTTC. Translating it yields CASSQVRGIYNEQFF.

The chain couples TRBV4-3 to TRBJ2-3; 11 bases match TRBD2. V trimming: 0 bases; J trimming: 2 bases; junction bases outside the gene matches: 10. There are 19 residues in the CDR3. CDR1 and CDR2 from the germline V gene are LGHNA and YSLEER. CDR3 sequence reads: CASSQELLPGLAVTDTQYF. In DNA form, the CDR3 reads TGCGCCAGCAGCCAAGAACTCTTACCGGGACTAGCGGTCACAGATACGCAGTATTTT.

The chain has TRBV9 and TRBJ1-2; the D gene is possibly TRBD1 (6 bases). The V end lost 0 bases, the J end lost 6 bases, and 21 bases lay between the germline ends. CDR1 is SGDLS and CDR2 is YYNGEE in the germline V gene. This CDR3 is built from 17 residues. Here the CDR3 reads CASSVDPGGRGGDGYTF. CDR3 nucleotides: TGTGCCAGCAGCGTAGACCCGGGGGGCAGGGGAGGAGATGGCTACACCTTC. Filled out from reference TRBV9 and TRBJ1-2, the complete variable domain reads DSGVTQTPKHLITATGQRVTLRCSPRSGDLSVYWYQQSLDQGLQFLIQYYNGEERAKGNILERFSAQQFPDLHSELNLSSLELGDSALYFCASSVDPGGRGGDGYTFGSGTRLTVV.

Here the CDR3 DNA reads TGTGCCAGCAGTGGGACAGGGGATAATCAGCCCCAGCATTTT. Protein: CASSGTGDNQPQHF. V usage is TRBV2 and J usage is TRBJ1-5; 9 nucleotides align to TRBD1. V shed 4 bases and J 4 bases; nucleotides not matched to a gene: 2. CDR1 and CDR2 (germline): SNHLY, FYNNEI. This CDR3 has 14 residues.

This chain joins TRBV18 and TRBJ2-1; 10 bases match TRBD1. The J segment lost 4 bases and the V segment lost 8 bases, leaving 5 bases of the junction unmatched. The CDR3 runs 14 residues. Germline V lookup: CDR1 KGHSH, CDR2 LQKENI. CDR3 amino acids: CASGDRGRYNEQFF. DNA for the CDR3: TGTGCCAGCGGAGACAGGGGGCGGTACAATGAGCAGTTCTTC.

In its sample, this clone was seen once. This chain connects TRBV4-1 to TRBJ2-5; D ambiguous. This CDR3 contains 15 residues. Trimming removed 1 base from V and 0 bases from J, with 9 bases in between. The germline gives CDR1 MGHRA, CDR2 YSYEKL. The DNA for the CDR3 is TGCGCCAGCAGCCAAGTGCCCAGGTACCAAGAGACCCAGTACTTC. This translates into CASSQVPRYQETQYF.

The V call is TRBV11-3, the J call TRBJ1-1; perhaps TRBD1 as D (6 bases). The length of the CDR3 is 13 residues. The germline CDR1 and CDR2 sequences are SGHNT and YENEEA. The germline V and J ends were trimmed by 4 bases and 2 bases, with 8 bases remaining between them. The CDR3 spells CASSSTGNTEAFF. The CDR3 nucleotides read TGTGCCAGCAGCTCGACAGGTAACACTGAAGCTTTCTTT.